This is a list of T cell receptor beta chains from one sample in a study of T cell responses to AZD1222 COVID-19 vaccine. Clones were sequenced by immunoSEQ multiplex PCR, and TCRdb holds only the in-frame ones, with some missing. Of roughly 92,000 clones in the sample, almost 90% were seen once. Sequenced here: peripheral blood, sampled on day 0 of AZD1222 vaccination. The receptor source for this set is an adult in good health. CDR3s include the opening cysteine and the closing phenylalanine or tryptophan. A D gene is named only where the DNA matches it firmly. The size entry is marked missing in some rows and otherwise reads once, few, many or a size class.

d_call clone_size j_call v_call cdr3_nt cdr3_aa
TRBD1 - TRBJ2-7 TRBV5-1 TGCGCCAGCAGCGACCGGACAGGGTCCTACGAGCAGTACTTC CASSDRTGSYEQYF
- - TRBJ2-5 TRBV5-4 TGTGCCAGCAGCTTATCAGGGGGGGCCATAGAGACCCAGTACTTC CASSLSGGAIETQYF
- - TRBJ1-1 TRBV6-5 TGTGCCAGCAGTTACGGGGCAGGCCAGGGTGGCACTGAAGCTTTCTTT CASSYGAGQGGTEAFF
- - TRBJ1-2 TRBV3-1/TRBV3-2 TGTGCCAGCAGCTTAGAGGGATTCTCTAGCTACACCTTC CASSLEGFSSYTF
- - TRBJ2-2 TRBV9 TGTGCCAGCTCAGCCGGACTCGAGGCCGGGGAGCTGTTTTTT CASSAGLEAGELFF
TRBD2 - TRBJ2-5 TRBV11-3 TGTGCCAGCAGCCCCGGACTAGCGGGGGAAGAGACCCAGTACTTC CASSPGLAGEETQYF
TRBD1 - TRBJ1-4 TRBV4-3 TGCGCCAGCAGCCAATCCTCGGGGACAGGGTTTGAAAAACTGTTTTTT CASSQSSGTGFEKLFF
- - TRBJ1-1 TRBV21-1 TGTGCCAGCAGCAATAAAGGGGGGGGCACTGAAGCTTTCTTT CASSNKGGGTEAFF
- - TRBJ2-1 TRBV4-1 TGCGCCAGCAGCCAAGGTGATAGCACAAATCACAATGAGCAGTTCTTC CASSQGDSTNHNEQFF
- - TRBJ2-5 TRBV9 TGTGCCAGCAGCGATTCTGGGGGGCTCCAAGAGACCCAGTACTTC CASSDSGGLQETQYF
- once TRBJ2-7 TRBV11-1 TGTGCCAGCAGCCAAGGACGGGGTGTTCGAGCGTACTTC CASSQGRGVRAYF
- - TRBJ1-5 TRBV18 TGTGCCAGCTCGCCCGACGGTAAGAATCAGCCCCAGCATTTT CASSPDGKNQPQHF
- - TRBJ2-2 TRBV6-2/TRBV6-3 TGTGCCAGCAGTTACGACAGATCGCCGAACACCGGGGAGCTGTTTTTT CASSYDRSPNTGELFF
TRBD2 - TRBJ2-1 TRBV3-1/TRBV3-2 TGTGCCAGCAGCCAACAGTCCCTAGCGGGGACCTCCTACAATGAGCAGTTCTTC CASSQQSLAGTSYNEQFF
TRBD1 - TRBJ1-5 TRBV7-2 TGTGCCAGCAGCCCCCGGACAGGCGATCAGCCCCAGCATTTT CASSPRTGDQPQHF
- - TRBJ2-5 TRBV5-4 TGTGCCAGCAGCCGGATAAACATGGGGGACGAGACCCAGTACTTC CASSRINMGDETQYF
TRBD2 - TRBJ2-2 TRBV25-1 TGTGCCAGCAGTGCTCTCGTTCGGGGGGAGAACGGGGAGCTGTTTTTT CASSALVRGENGELFF
TRBD2 - TRBJ2-1 TRBV11-2 TGTGCCAGCAGCTTAGAGGGTACTAGCGAGTACAATGAGCAGTTCTTC CASSLEGTSEYNEQFF
TRBD1 - TRBJ2-1 TRBV5-1 TGCGCCAGCAGCTTGGGGGACAGAAGCAATGAGCAGTTCTTC CASSLGDRSNEQFF
TRBD1 - TRBJ1-5 TRBV29-1 TGCAGCGTTGCATCAGGGGGATATAATCAGCCCCAGCATTTT CSVASGGYNQPQHF
- once TRBJ2-1 TRBV6-4 TGTGCCAGCCGGAACCCCGGGATCCCGGGCTCCTACAATGAGCAGTTCTTC CASRNPGIPGSYNEQFF
TRBD1 - TRBJ2-1 TRBV9 TGTGCCAGCAGCGTAGCTACTGACCCGGGACAGGGGAGAACAAGCTCCTACAATGAGCAGTTCTTC CASSVATDPGQGRTSSYNEQFF
- few TRBJ1-1 TRBV6-4 TGTGCCAGCAGTGAGGGAGCAGGCCAATCGACTGAAGCTTTCTTT CASSEGAGQSTEAFF
- - TRBJ2-7 TRBV5-6 TGTGCCAGCAGTTGGGACGTAACCTACGAGCAGTACTTC CASSWDVTYEQYF
- - TRBJ1-6 TRBV10-3 TGTGCCATCAGCCCCAACTATAATTCACCCCTCCACTTT CAISPNYNSPLHF
- - TRBJ1-2 TRBV5-1 TGCGCCAGCAGCGCAGACGGTAACTATGGCTACACCTTC CASSADGNYGYTF
- - TRBJ2-3 TRBV9 TGTGCCAGCAGCGCGGCGTTCACAGATACGCAGTATTTT CASSAAFTDTQYF
TRBD1 - TRBJ2-2 TRBV7-9 TGTGCCAGCAGGATTTCCGACAGGGCCACCGGGGAGCTGTTTTTT CASRISDRATGELFF
TRBD1 - TRBJ1-1 TRBV6-6 TGTGCCAGCAGTTCCGGGACAGGGGTGACTGAAGCTTTCTTT CASSSGTGVTEAFF
- - TRBJ1-4 TRBV4-3 TGCGCCAGCAGCAAGGAGTCTAATGAAAAACTGTTTTTT CASSKESNEKLFF
TRBD1 - TRBJ1-6 TRBV11-2 TGTGCCAGCAGCTCGCTCGGACAGGGAGATAATTCACCCCTCCACTTT CASSSLGQGDNSPLHF
TRBD1 - TRBJ1-1 TRBV5-4 TGTGCCAGCAGCCCAAAAGGGGGCCCGAACACTGAAGCTTTCTTT CASSPKGGPNTEAFF
TRBD1 many TRBJ2-2 TRBV7-9 TGTGCCATCCCACCCCACAGGGGATCCGGGGAGCTGTTTTTT CAIPPHRGSGELFF
- - TRBJ2-1 TRBV7-3 TGTGCCAGCAGCCTAGCGTCCTACAATGAGCAGTTCTTC CASSLASYNEQFF
- - TRBJ1-1 TRBV6-5 TGTGCCAGCAGTTACGGTGGGGCAGGCACTGAAGCTTTCTTT CASSYGGAGTEAFF
- - TRBJ2-2 TRBV11-3 TGTGCCAGCAGCTCGCCCTGGGGGACCGGGGAGCTGTTTTTT CASSSPWGTGELFF
- - TRBJ1-4 TRBV5-4 TGTGCCAGCAGCTTGTCCAGCCACACAAATGAAAAACTGTTTTTT CASSLSSHTNEKLFF
- - TRBJ2-1 TRBV6-2/TRBV6-3 TGTGCCAGCAGTTTGGGGGCCGAGCAGTTCTTC CASSLGAEQFF
TRBD1 - TRBJ1-2 TRBV18 TGTGCCAGCTCACCTCCAGGGGGCTACTATGGCTACACCTTC CASSPPGGYYGYTF
TRBD1 few TRBJ2-2 TRBV6-5 TGTGCCAGCAGCGCATTACAGGGGGTCACCGGGGAGCTGTTTTTT CASSALQGVTGELFF
- - TRBJ2-7 TRBV6-5 TGTGCCAGCAGTTCGGGGTATAGCGAGCAGTACTTC CASSSGYSEQYF
- - TRBJ1-1 TRBV6-5 TGTGCCAGCAGTAGACCTTCGCCTGAAGCTTTCTTT CASSRPSPEAFF
- - TRBJ1-2 TRBV19 TGTGCCAGTAGTACGACAGGTGACTATGGCTACACCTTC CASSTTGDYGYTF
TRBD1 - TRBJ1-1 TRBV5-5 TGTGCCAGCAGACCTAGACGACAGGGAAATACTGAAGCTTTCTTT CASRPRRQGNTEAFF
TRBD1 - TRBJ2-5 TRBV7-7 TGTGCTAGCAGCTCACAGGGGGCGACCTTAGAGACCCAGTACTTC CASSSQGATLETQYF
- few TRBJ2-7 TRBV7-9 TGTGCCAGCAGCGAGGGTTACTTC CASSEGYF